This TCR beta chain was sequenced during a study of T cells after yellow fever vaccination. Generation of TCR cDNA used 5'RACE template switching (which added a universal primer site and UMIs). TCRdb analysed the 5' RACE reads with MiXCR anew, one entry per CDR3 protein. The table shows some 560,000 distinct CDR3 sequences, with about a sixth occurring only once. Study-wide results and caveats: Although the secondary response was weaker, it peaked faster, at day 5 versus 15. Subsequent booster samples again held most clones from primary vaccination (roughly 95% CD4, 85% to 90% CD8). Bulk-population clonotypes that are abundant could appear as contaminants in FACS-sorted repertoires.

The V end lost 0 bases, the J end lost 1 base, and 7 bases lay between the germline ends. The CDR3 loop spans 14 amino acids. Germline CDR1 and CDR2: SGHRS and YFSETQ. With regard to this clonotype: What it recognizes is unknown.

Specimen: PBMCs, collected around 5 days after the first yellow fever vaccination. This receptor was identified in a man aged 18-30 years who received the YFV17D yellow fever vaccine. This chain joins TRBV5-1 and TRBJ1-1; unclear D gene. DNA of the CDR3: TGCGCCAGCAGCTTGGACTCTACGAACACTGAAGCTTTCTTT. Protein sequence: CASSLDSTNTEAFF.